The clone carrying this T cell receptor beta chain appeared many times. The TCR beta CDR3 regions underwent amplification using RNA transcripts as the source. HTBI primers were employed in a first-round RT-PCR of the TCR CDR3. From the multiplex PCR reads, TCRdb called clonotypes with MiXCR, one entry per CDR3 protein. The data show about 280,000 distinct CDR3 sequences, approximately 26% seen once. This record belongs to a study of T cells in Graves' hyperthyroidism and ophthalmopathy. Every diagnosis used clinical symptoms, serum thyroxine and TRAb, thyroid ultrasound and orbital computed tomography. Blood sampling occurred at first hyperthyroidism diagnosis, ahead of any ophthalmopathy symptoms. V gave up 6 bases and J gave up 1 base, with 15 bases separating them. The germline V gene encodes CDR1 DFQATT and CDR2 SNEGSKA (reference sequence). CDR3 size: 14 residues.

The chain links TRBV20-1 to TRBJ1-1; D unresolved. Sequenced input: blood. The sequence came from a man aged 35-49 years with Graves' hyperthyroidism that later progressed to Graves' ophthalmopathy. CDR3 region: CSAYLGSQNTEAFF. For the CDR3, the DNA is TGCAGTGCGTACCTTGGCAGTCAGAACACTGAAGCTTTCTTT.